This TCR beta chain was identified in a study of graft-versus-host responses after intestinal transplantation. Study details: All of the recipients had induction that used anti-thymocyte globulin, then tacrolimus and steroids for roughly three years.

As regards this clone: Its antigen is unknown. Other nucleotide sequences from this sample produce the same CDR3.

This table comes from immunoSEQ multiplex PCR, and its TCRdb copy is limited to in-frame clones, with some not included. The data show tens of thousands of clones, 90% seen once. V was trimmed by 0 bases and J by 8 bases, leaving 10 bases between them. Looked up from germline, CDR1 is MNHEY and CDR2 is SMNVEV (reference sequence). The CDR3 has 13 amino acids. Overall study findings and caveats: Patients with graft-donor T cell macrochimerism had high graft-versus-host to host-versus-graft clonal ratios in allografts. Early post-transplant HvG declines showed an association with peak circulating GvH clone levels. Present in recipient marrow, GvH clones included some that appeared first in ileum or blood.

The sample was unstimulated CD8+ T cells sorted from spleen or lymph node cells, taken before intestinal transplant. The chain uses TRBV27 and TRBJ1-1, with TRBD1 as a possible D gene (6 bases). The source of this sequence is a human donor who received an intestinal transplant. DNA for the CDR3: TGTGCCAGCAGTTTATCCAGGGGAACCGAAGCTTTCTTT. Amino acids: CASSLSRGTEAFF.